The 20 T cell receptor beta chains presented below share a single source sample, sequenced in a study of blood T cell repertoires in COVID-19. The assay was immunoSEQ multiplex PCR, and TCRdb's table has in-frame clones only and misses some. The data hold roughly 400,000 clones, with 80% to 95% observed a single time. The sequencing sample was made of PBMCs or T cells enriched from blood (not recorded which). These receptors all stem from a woman between 40 and 55 years old who had been exposed to COVID-19.

The chain recombines TRBV2 with TRBJ2-7; 7 nucleotides align to TRBD2. CDR3 size: 15 residues. The junction had 6 bases not matched to a gene; V was cut back by 2 bases and J by 2 bases. Germline V gene lookup returns CDR1 SNHLY and CDR2 FYNNEI. Here the CDR3 reads CASSERRGLTYEQYF. DNA for the CDR3: TGTGCCAGCAGTGAACGGCGGGGGTTAACCTACGAGCAGTACTTC.

This chain links TRBV7-6 with TRBJ1-4; tentatively, D is TRBD1 (5 bases). The germline V gene has CDR1 SGHVS and CDR2 FNYEAQ. The ends were cut back, 0 bases at V and 4 bases at J, with 12 bases in the middle. The CDR3 is 16 amino acids. The CDR3 here is CASSLAGQTINEKLFF. The CDR3 DNA reads TGTGCCAGCAGCTTAGCGGGGCAGACGATTAATGAAAAACTGTTTTTT.

In the case of this clone: At the DNA level, this CDR3 is encoded by other sequences in the same sample as well. The rearrangement uses TRBV18 and TRBJ1-1; no reliable D call. The CDR3 runs 13 residues. Germline-derived CDR1 and CDR2 are KGHSH and LQKENI. V lost 3 bases to trimming and J lost 1 base, with 6 bases between them. The CDR3 spells CASSPAGNTEAFF. CDR3 DNA: TGTGCCAGCTCACCGGCGGGGAACACTGAAGCTTTCTTT.

The rearrangement joins TRBV12-3 or TRBV12-4 to TRBJ2-1, with D possibly being TRBD2 (5 bases). There are 13 residues in the CDR3. The germline V and J ends were trimmed by 5 bases and 8 bases, with 13 bases remaining between them. The chain's CDR3 is CASSQLRGYEQFF. In DNA form, the CDR3 reads TGTGCCAGCAGTCAATTAAGAGGGTATGAGCAGTTCTTC.

The chain combines TRBV5-1 with TRBJ2-2, with 10 bases lining up with TRBD2. This CDR3 contains 15 residues. Germline CDR1 and CDR2: SGHRS and YFSETQ. Trimming removed 1 base from V and 7 bases from J; junction bases left unmatched: 4. The chain's CDR3 is CASSLTSGEGGELFF. The CDR3 DNA is TGCGCCAGCAGCTTGACTAGCGGGGAAGGCGGGGAGCTGTTTTTT.

CDR3 in amino acids: CASSRTGATYEQYF. As DNA, the CDR3 is TGTGCCAGCAGCCGGACAGGGGCCACCTACGAGCAGTACTTC. V gene TRBV6-5 combines with J gene TRBJ2-7, with 9 bases fitting TRBD1. The J segment lost 2 bases and the V segment lost 6 bases, leaving 5 bases of the junction unmatched. The CDR3 is 14 amino acids. Germline V lookup: CDR1 MNHEY, CDR2 SVGAGI.

This clone was seen a handful of times. This chain uses TRBV7-2 with TRBJ2-2; 7 bases align to TRBD2. J lost 6 bases, V lost 6 bases, and 7 bases had no gene match. The CDR3 has 14 amino acids. The germline CDR1 and CDR2 sequences are SGHTA and FQGNSA. The CDR3 sequence: CASRRGGSPGELFF. For the CDR3, the DNA is TGTGCCAGCAGGAGGGGAGGGTCCCCCGGGGAGCTGTTTTTT.

The J gene is TRBJ2-7, the V gene TRBV21-1; TRBD2, as called in the table, went unchecked against the DNA. TRBV21-1 is a pseudogene locus. This CDR3 spans 13 amino acids. The CDR3 nucleotides are TGTGCCACCTCCGGGACTATTATGTACGAGCAGTACTTC. It translates to CATSGTIMYEQYF.

CDR3 bases: TGTGCCAGCAGCTTGGGACAGGGCAGGGGGAACACCATATATTTT. This encodes CASSLGQGRGNTIYF. V gene TRBV13 combines with J gene TRBJ1-3; TRBD1 aligns across 9 bases. The CDR3 extends over 15 amino acids. Trimming removed 3 bases from V and 7 bases from J; junction bases left unmatched: 7. Germline V gene data show CDR1 as PRHDT and CDR2 as FYEKMQ (reference sequence).

This chain joins TRBV25-1 and TRBJ1-2; D unclear. Per the germline V gene, CDR1 is MGHDK and CDR2 is SYGVNS. CDR3 size: 12 residues. V lost 4 bases and J 4 bases, leaving 7 bases between the germline ends. The CDR3: CASSAQIYGYTF. In nucleotides, the CDR3 is TGTGCCAGCAGTGCACAGATCTATGGCTACACCTTC.

The rearrangement uses TRBV6-1 and TRBJ2-5; 9 positions match TRBD1. Looked up from germline, CDR1 is MNHNS and CDR2 is SASEGT. There are 14 residues in the CDR3. V was clipped by 5 bases and J by 4 bases; unmatched bases: 5. The CDR3 loop reads CASSTPGQGETQYF. CDR3 in DNA: TGTGCCAGCAGTACACCGGGACAGGGAGAGACCCAGTACTTC.

This chain joins TRBV15 and TRBJ1-1; 7 positions match TRBD1. V lost 0 bases, J lost 1 base, and 8 bases stayed unmatched. CDR1 is LNHNV and CDR2 is YYDKDF in the germline V gene (reference sequence). The CDR3 loop spans 17 amino acids. CDR3 protein: CATSRDHSTGPNTEAFF. The CDR3 DNA reads TGTGCCACCAGCAGAGACCACTCGACAGGGCCGAACACTGAAGCTTTCTTT. Supplemented by reference TRBV15 and TRBJ1-1, the full variable domain reads DAMVIQNPRYQVTQFGKPVTLSCSQTLNHNVMYWYQQKSSQAPKLLFHYYDKDFNNEADTPDNFQSRRPNTSFCFLDIRSPGLGDTAMYLCATSRDHSTGPNTEAFFGQGTRLTVV.

The chain couples TRBV18 to TRBJ1-6; D unclear. Trimming left V 8 bases short and J 10 bases short, with 15 bases between. Germline CDR1 is KGHSH and CDR2 is LQKENI. This CDR3 region has 13 residues. The CDR3 sequence: CASDGSGRSPLHF. Written as DNA, the CDR3 is TGTGCCAGCGACGGCTCGGGGAGATCACCCCTCCACTTT. Full variable domain (outside the CDR3, taken from reference TRBV18 and TRBJ1-6): NAGVMQNPRHLVRRRGQEARLRCSPMKGHSHVYWYRQLPEEGLKFMVYLQKENIIDESGMPKERFSAEFPKEGPSILRIQQVVRGDSAAYFCASDGSGRSPLHFGNGTRLTVT.

The chain is built from TRBV2 and TRBJ2-7, with 7 bases identical to TRBD2. CDR3 length: 13 amino acids. V shed 0 bases, J shed 6 bases, and the junction held 2 bases outside the gene matches. CDR1 and CDR2 (germline): SNHLY, FYNNEI. The CDR3 reads CASSEAGGTEQYF. DNA of the CDR3: TGTGCCAGCAGTGAAGCGGGGGGGACCGAGCAGTACTTC.

The V gene is TRBV12-5, the J gene TRBJ1-1; weak D call: TRBD1 (6 bases). V was pared by 7 bases and J by 1 base, with 16 bases between. The V gene's germline CDR1 is LGHNT and CDR2 FRNRAP. The CDR3 consists of 15 residues. In DNA, the CDR3 is TGTGCTAGTGCCGAGTCCGGACAGAGGAACACTGAAGCTTTCTTT. Protein sequence: CASAESGQRNTEAFF.

The chain combines TRBV5-1 with TRBJ2-3; TRBD1 agrees at 7 bases. Germline CDR1 SGHRS, CDR2 YFSETQ. This CDR3 region has 15 residues. V trimming: 4 bases; J trimming: 5 bases; junction bases outside the gene matches: 10. CDR3 in DNA: TGCGCCAGCAGCAATGGACAGGTAATAAGAGATACGCAGTATTTT. Protein product: CASSNGQVIRDTQYF.

The CDR3 spells CASSVGRGTGNTIYF. CDR3 nucleotide sequence: TGTGCCAGCAGCGTAGGAAGGGGGACTGGAAACACCATATATTTT. The rearrangement uses TRBV9 and TRBJ1-3; possible D gene TRBD1, 6 bases. Germline-derived CDR1 and CDR2 are SGDLS and YYNGEE. Trimming took 0 bases from V and 2 from J, leaving 9 bases between them. This CDR3 is 15 amino acids long.

The J gene is TRBJ1-1, the V gene TRBV6-5; D not resolved. Trimming stripped 8 bases from V and 0 bases from J, with 16 bases between. The germline CDR1 and CDR2 sequences are MNHEY and SVGAGI. This CDR3 has 15 amino acids. The CDR3 loop reads CASVRTLVMNTEAFF. The DNA for the CDR3 is TGTGCCAGCGTACGGACTCTGGTTATGAACACTGAAGCTTTCTTT.

This CDR3 reads CASSIDPGRGYEQYF. The DNA for the CDR3 is TGTGCCAGTAGTATAGATCCTGGAAGGGGATACGAGCAGTACTTC. The chain recombines TRBV19 with TRBJ2-7, with D possibly matching TRBD1 (5 bases). CDR1 LNHDA and CDR2 SQIVND come from the germline V gene (reference sequence). Trimming stripped 0 bases from V and 4 bases from J, with 13 bases between. The CDR3 spans 15 residues.

The V and J genes are TRBV19 and TRBJ1-5; 9 bases are shared with TRBD1. After removal of 5 bases from V and 5 bases from J, the junction contained 10 bases not matched to a gene. CDR1 LNHDA and CDR2 SQIVND come from the germline V gene (reference sequence). The CDR3 spans 16 residues. The CDR3 is CASSGRDRVGYQPQHF. DNA of the CDR3: TGTGCCAGTAGTGGGAGGGACAGGGTAGGGTATCAGCCCCAGCATTTT.